The source of this TCR beta chain is a study of cytomegalovirus exposure and HLA in healthy donors. On this clone itself: The antigen remains unidentified.

General study points: As a later analysis revealed, the rate of TCR association differed by HLA locus, with DRB1 most and HLA-C fewest. Researchers catalogued about 150 TCR beta chains as cytomegalovirus-associated. The records held CMV serostatus as the only immune exposure information. Likely technical artifact: a cluster of highly shared sequence variants.

13 Jbeta primers and 60 Vbeta primers were used for the PCR. The data were produced by immunoSEQ multiplex PCR, yet TCRdb's version contains in-frame clones alone and is incomplete. The sample yields some 91,000 clones, approximately 72% seen once. The CDR3 is made up of 14 amino acids. Germline V gene lookup returns CDR1 SGHVS and CDR2 FQNEAQ. The trim removed 3 bases at V and 5 bases at J, leaving 2 bases unmatched. The genes are TRBV7-8 and TRBJ2-1; 9 nucleotides match TRBD2. The sequenced material came from PBMCs. This receptor was obtained from a man aged 40-49 years in good health and CMV-seropositive. CDR3 nucleotide sequence: TGTGCCAGCAGCTTTAGCGGGGGAAACAATGAGCAGTTCTTC. The encoded protein is CASSFSGGNNEQFF.